The 20 T cell receptor beta chains below were found in one sample sequenced in a study of T cell responses to AZD1222 COVID-19 vaccine. The table came from immunoSEQ multiplex PCR; TCRdb's copy has only in-frame clones and leaves some out. The table includes roughly 100,000 clones, almost 90% detected once. The specimen was peripheral blood, collected 28 days after the second AZD1222 dose. These receptors were collected from an adult who received the AZD1222 COVID-19 vaccine.

The chain employs TRBV27 and TRBJ1-4, with a weak D call TRBD1 (5 bases). The V gene lost 2 bases and the J gene lost 8 bases, with 15 bases spanning the gap. The CDR3 runs 15 residues. Germline V lookup: CDR1 MNHEY, CDR2 SMNVEV (reference sequence). The CDR3 loop reads CASSLIQGAGEKLFF. The DNA of the CDR3 is TGTGCCAGCAGTTTAATTCAAGGGGCAGGCGAAAAACTGTTTTTT.

The rearrangement uses TRBV5-1 and TRBJ2-5; TRBD2 matches 11 bases. Germline V gene lookup returns CDR1 SGHRS and CDR2 YFSETQ. This CDR3 comprises 14 residues. V was clipped by 5 bases and J by 3 bases; unmatched bases: 3. CDR3 bases: TGCGCCAGCAGGAAACTAGCGGGGGAAGAGACCCAGTACTTC. Protein product: CASRKLAGEETQYF.

A remark on this clone: The limits of the CDR3 on the DNA are not certain, so only TCRdb's listed CDR3 is given. The chain recombines TRBV27 with TRBJ1-2. The length of the CDR3 is 13 amino acids, counting both ends. Germline loops: CDR1 MNHEY, CDR2 SMNVEV (reference sequence). The CDR3: CASSFGAGYGYTF.

V and J are TRBV2 and TRBJ1-5; D call uncertain. The CDR3 is 11 residues long. Trimming left V 4 bases short and J 4 bases short, with 2 bases between. The germline gives CDR1 SNHLY, CDR2 FYNNEI. The chain's CDR3 is CASSANQPQHF. In nucleotides, the CDR3 is TGTGCCAGCAGTGCTAATCAGCCCCAGCATTTT. The entire variable domain, with the rest obtained from reference TRBV2 and TRBJ1-5, is as follows: EPEVTQTPSHQVTQMGQEVILRCVPISNHLYFYWYRQILGQKVEFLVSFYNNEISEKSEIFDDQFSVERPDGSNFTLKIRSTKLEDSAMYFCASSANQPQHFGDGTRLSIL.

The rearrangement uses TRBV19 and TRBJ1-5; D not resolved. The CDR3 contains 13 residues. V was shortened by 3 bases and J by 6 bases, with 9 bases between the two germline ends. Germline assignment: CDR1 LNHDA and CDR2 SQIVND (reference sequence). CDR3 residues: CASSMGQIQPQHF. The CDR3 coding sequence is TGTGCCAGTAGTATGGGCCAAATTCAGCCCCAGCATTTT.

The chain employs TRBV5-1 and TRBJ2-3; D is unclear. V was trimmed by 4 bases and J by 5 bases, leaving 17 bases between them. Germline CDR1 is SGHRS and CDR2 is YFSETQ. The CDR3 totals 15 residues. The CDR3 nucleotides are TGCGCCAGCAGCCCTGGGGTCCAGGCCAGAGATACGCAGTATTTT. As protein: CASSPGVQARDTQYF.

The V and J genes are TRBV12-3 or TRBV12-4 and TRBJ1-2; TRBD1 might be the D (5 bases). The CDR3 consists of 13 residues. Trimming removed 2 bases from V and 6 bases from J, with 10 bases in between. CDR3 sequence: CASSLMTANGYTF. The DNA of the CDR3 is TGTGCCAGCAGTTTAATGACAGCAAATGGCTACACCTTC.

This clone was seen only a few times. The chain is built from TRBV13 and TRBJ1-1; TRBD1 matches 7 bases. CDR1 PRHDT and CDR2 FYEKMQ come from the germline V gene (reference sequence). CDR3 size: 16 residues. V trimming: 1 base; J trimming: 1 base; junction bases outside the gene matches: 6. The DNA for the CDR3 is TGTGCCAGCAGCTTAGAGGGGGCTGGCGCGAACACTGAAGCTTTCTTT. Residues: CASSLEGAGANTEAFF.

This clone occurred once. This sequence joins TRBV14 and TRBJ1-2; 9 bases match TRBD1. The J segment lost 5 bases and the V segment lost 3 bases, leaving 7 bases of the junction unmatched. Germline V gives CDR1 SGHDN, CDR2 FVKESK. This CDR3 is built from 15 residues. The CDR3 DNA sequence: TGTGCCAGCAGCCAGTCGACAGGGGGTAGATATGGCTACACCTTC. Protein: CASSQSTGGRYGYTF.

This chain links TRBV6-1 with TRBJ2-3, with TRBD2 identical over 10 bases. The CDR3 loop spans 19 amino acids. J gave up 0 bases and V 4 bases, and 13 bases lay outside the gene matches. Germline V gene sequence: CDR1 MNHNS, CDR2 SASEGT. The CDR3 DNA reads TGTGCCAGCAGTGGCCCCGGGGCTAGCGGGGGTGAGAGCACAGATACGCAGTATTTT. Protein product: CASSGPGASGGESTDTQYF.

This clone was picked up one time. The chain employs TRBV3-1 (or the pseudogene TRBV3-2) and TRBJ2-1, with 11 bases identical to TRBD1. CDR3 length equals 14 residues. The germline CDR1 and CDR2 sequences are LGHDT and YNNKEL (reference sequence). J gave up 9 bases and V 7 bases, and 8 bases lay outside the gene matches. The CDR3 DNA sequence: TGTGCCAGCACCCGGACAGGGGGCTTCGTTGAGCAGTTCTTC. It codes for CASTRTGGFVEQFF.

This clone was detected only once. This chain links TRBV11-3 with TRBJ1-1, with D possibly TRBD1 on 6 matching bases. Trimming shortened V by 5 bases and J by 6 bases, and 13 bases separated the two germline ends. CDR3 length: 13 residues. The germline CDR1 and CDR2 sequences are SGHNT and YENEEA. Written as DNA, the CDR3 is TGTGCCAGCAGCACCAACTCAGGGGCTGAAGCTTTCTTT. Translation: CASSTNSGAEAFF.

The gene calls are TRBV7-9 and TRBJ2-1; 9 nucleotides match TRBD2. Germline V gives CDR1 SEHNR, CDR2 FQNEAQ (reference sequence). CDR3 length: 16 residues. The J segment lost 6 bases and the V segment lost 1 base, leaving 7 bases of the junction unmatched. Here the CDR3 DNA reads TGTGCCAGCAGCTTAGAGGTAGCGGGAGCTCTCAATGAGCAGTTCTTC. It codes for CASSLEVAGALNEQFF.

The V and J genes are TRBV28 and TRBJ1-6; no clear D. Deletions cut 5 bases from V and 4 bases from J, with 12 bases between. Germline CDR1 MDHEN, CDR2 SYDVKM. There are 15 residues in the CDR3. The CDR3 nucleotides read TGTGCCAGCAGTCCCCAGCAGAGGTATAATTCACCCCTCCACTTT. Translated, it gives CASSPQQRYNSPLHF.

In this sample, this clone turned up once. The chain is built from TRBV21-1 and TRBJ2-2; no check of the table's D call, TRBD1, against the DNA was made. TRBV21-1 represents a pseudogene. The CDR3 sequence is 14 residues long. The CDR3 region is CASSVRGDTGELFF. Here the CDR3 DNA reads TGTGCCAGCAGCGTCAGGGGGGACACCGGGGAGCTGTTTTTT.

The rearrangement links TRBV2 to TRBJ1-2; no firm D call. The CDR3 length is 14 residues. Germline assignment: CDR1 SNHLY and CDR2 FYNNEI. V lost 7 bases to trimming and J lost 4 bases, with 16 bases between them. The CDR3 DNA reads TGTGCCAGCAACCCACAACGGGGATTCTATGGCTACACCTTC. Protein product: CASNPQRGFYGYTF.

This chain joins TRBV10-2 and TRBJ2-1, with 10 bases lining up with TRBD2. The CDR3 spans 13 residues. J lost 6 bases, V lost 5 bases, and 1 base had no gene match. From germline, CDR1 is WSHSY and CDR2 SAAADI. The CDR3 here is CASSLAGGNEQFF. For the CDR3, the DNA is TGCGCCAGCAGTTTAGCGGGGGGCAATGAGCAGTTCTTC.

The chain recombines TRBV5-5 with TRBJ2-7; D remains unclear. With 1 base removed from V and 3 bases from J, the gap between germline ends came to 5 bases. The CDR3 consists of 12 residues. Germline lookup yields CDR1 SGHKS and CDR2 YYEKEE (reference sequence). In DNA, the CDR3 is TGTGCCAGCAGCTTGATATTCTACGAGCAGTACTTC. Protein: CASSLIFYEQYF.

V is TRBV6-4 and J is TRBJ2-1; D is ambiguous. This CDR3 is built from 22 residues. Trimming left V 0 bases short and J 0 bases short, with 27 bases between. Per the germline V gene, CDR1 is MRHNA and CDR2 is SNTAGT. CDR3 sequence (DNA): TGTGCCAGCAGTGACTCTTCTTATCTCAACCCCGATGGGGTCCGCTCCTACAATGAGCAGTTCTTC. Its protein product is CASSDSSYLNPDGVRSYNEQFF.

This rearrangement joins TRBV5-6 to TRBJ1-2; tentative D call: TRBD1 (6 bases). The CDR3 runs to 12 residues. Germline V gene data show CDR1 as SGHDT and CDR2 as YYEEEE. The germline V and J ends were trimmed by 5 bases and 7 bases, with 12 bases remaining between them. This CDR3 is CASSPGAGGYTF. The CDR3 DNA follows: TGTGCCAGCAGTCCAGGGGCAGGTGGCTACACCTTC.